Sequencing of this T cell receptor beta chain was carried out in a study of CD8+ T cells in alopecia areata. Following extraction, RNA underwent reverse transcription to cDNA, which served as the sequencing template. Some clones are missing from TCRdb's copy, which holds only in-frame ones; the method was immunoSEQ multiplex PCR. The sample carries 180,000 or so clones, 58% recorded once. Treatment meaning: oral pan-JAK inhibitor, 5-10 mg twice daily. The sequences come from CD4+ T cells sorted from blood, collected at week 24, from a patient treated with tofacitinib. The clonotype was recovered from a human donor with alopecia areata.

CDR3 in DNA: TGTGCCGGCGGACAGACCTACTATGGCTACACCTTC. It yields the protein CAGGQTYYGYTF. The rearrangement uses TRBV28 and TRBJ1-2, with D possibly being TRBD1 (6 bases). Germline values: CDR1 MDHEN, CDR2 SYDVKM. Trimming pared 11 bases from V and 3 bases from J, leaving 13 bases between. There are 12 residues in the CDR3.